This T cell receptor (beta chain) was sequenced for a study of blood T cell repertoires in COVID-19. On the study more broadly: Some COVID-19 samples were acute and others convalescent; all came from the United States, Italy and Spain. Nucleic acid was either cDNA or gDNA, and it came from T cells, B-cell-depleted T cells, or PBMCs.

CDR1 MGHDK and CDR2 SYGVNS come from the germline V gene. The CDR3 is 13 residues long. V gave up 9 bases and J gave up 4 bases; unmatched junction bases: 5. Data came from immunoSEQ multiplex PCR; TCRdb stores just in-frame clones and leaves some out. Of 55,000 to 75,000 clones in the sample, 55% to 80% were seen once. The sequencing sample was made of peripheral blood. V is TRBV25-1 and J is TRBJ2-2; 7 positions match TRBD1. The receptor comes from a woman between 70 and 85 years old with COVID-19, enrolled during active disease. The CDR3 is CASGQEITGELFF. CDR3 sequence (DNA): TGTGCCAGTGGACAGGAGATCACCGGGGAGCTGTTTTTT.